Below are 16 T cell receptor beta chains sequenced from a single sample in a study of T cells in Graves' hyperthyroidism and ophthalmopathy. Amplified TCR beta CDR3 regions came from RNA transcripts. Primed by the HTBI set, a first-round RT-PCR was run on the TCR CDR3. TCRdb reprocessed the multiplex PCR reads via MiXCR and lists one record per CDR3 protein. Among about 360,000 distinct CDR3 sequences listed, approximately 19% were seen once. Sample: blood. The receptors originated from a woman aged 18-35 years with Graves' hyperthyroidism.

The rearrangement links TRBV6-2 or TRBV6-3 to TRBJ1-2, with a weak D call TRBD1 (6 bases). Trimming cost V 2 bases and J 4 bases, with 14 bases left between them. Looked up from germline, CDR1 is MNHEY and CDR2 is SVGEGT. The length of the CDR3 is 15 residues. CDR3 bases: TGTGCCAGCAGTTACCCCCCGCAGGGGACCTATGGCTACACCTTC. It is translated as CASSYPPQGTYGYTF.

In this sample, this clonotype turned up many times. The chain uses TRBV4-1 and TRBJ1-2; 8 nucleotides agree with TRBD1. Germline CDR1 is MGHRA and CDR2 is YSYEKL. This CDR3 has 15 residues. The J segment lost 2 bases and the V segment lost 4 bases, leaving 6 bases of the junction unmatched. CDR3: CASSRGQGQNYGYTF. The DNA for the CDR3 is TGCGCCAGCAGCCGAGGACAGGGTCAGAACTATGGCTACACCTTC.

This clonotype was observed many times. The chain employs TRBV24-1 and TRBJ2-2; D is undetermined. In germline, CDR1 is KGHDR, CDR2 SFDVKD. V lost 3 bases and J 1 base, leaving 11 bases between the germline ends. CDR3 size: 16 residues. The CDR3 protein is CATSDGGRMNTGELFF. CDR3 sequence (DNA): TGTGCCACCAGTGATGGTGGCAGGATGAACACCGGGGAGCTGTTTTTT.

With regard to this clonotype: One junction end disagrees with the germline gene, perhaps due to a read error. The V gene is TRBV28, the J gene TRBJ1-5, with D perhaps matching TRBD1 (5 bases). Germline V CDR1 and CDR2: MDHEN, SYDVKM. The length of the CDR3 is 15 residues. CDR3 DNA sequence: TGTGCCAGCAGTTTGGGGCCGGTACTCAATCAGCCTCAGCATTTT. Its translation is CASSLGPVLNQPQHF. Combining the CDR3 with reference TRBV28 and TRBJ1-5 gives the whole variable domain DVKVTQSSRYLVKRTGEKVFLECVQDMDHENMFWYRQDPGLGLRLIYFSYDVKMKEKGDIPEGYSVSREKKERFSLILESASTNQTSMYLCASSLGPVLNQPQHFGDGTRLSIL.

This clonotype was counted many times. The CDR3 sequence: CASSHRSSVVEAFF. CDR3 in DNA: TGTGCCAGCAGTCACCGCTCCTCCGTAGTAGAAGCTTTCTTT. The V gene is TRBV27, the J gene TRBJ1-1; D gene unclear. The CDR3 totals 14 residues. CDR1 and CDR2 (germline): MNHEY, SMNVEV (reference sequence). V was clipped by 5 bases and J by 8 bases, with 18 bases between them.

This clonotype has at least ten counts. One junction end does not reproduce the germline sequence, and a read error may be involved. The genes are TRBV24-1 and TRBJ2-5; D is unclear. The germline V gene encodes CDR1 KGHDR and CDR2 SFDVKD. The CDR3 contains 14 residues. The CDR3 spells CATSDQQSQEAQYF. Here the CDR3 DNA reads TGTGCCACCAGTGACCAACAGAGCCAAGAGGCCCAGTACTTC.

This clonotype occurred many times. This sequence joins TRBV28 and TRBJ1-1; possibly TRBD1 for D (6 bases). V was trimmed by 6 bases and J by 3 bases, leaving 17 bases between them. This CDR3 region has 15 residues. The V gene's germline CDR1 is MDHEN and CDR2 SYDVKM. In DNA, the CDR3 is TGTGCCAGCAGCCGGACCGGGGGGCGGGACACTGAAGCTTTCTTT. Translation gives CASSRTGGRDTEAFF.

This clonotype was seen ten or more times. The rearrangement uses TRBV6-1 and TRBJ2-7, with 11 bases matching TRBD1. The CDR3 has 15 residues. Per germline, CDR1 MNHNS and CDR2 SASEGT. The V gene end was trimmed by 6 bases and the J gene end by 0 bases; junction bases not matched to a gene: 4. The CDR3 loop is CASRTGQGASYEQYF. In nucleotides, the CDR3 is TGTGCCAGCAGAACCGGACAGGGGGCCTCCTACGAGCAGTACTTC.

This clonotype was detected ten times or more. The chain links TRBV6-1 to TRBJ1-5; 7 positions match TRBD1. Per germline, CDR1 MNHNS and CDR2 SASEGT. After removal of 3 bases from V and 4 bases from J, the junction contained 6 bases not matched to a gene. CDR3 length: 15 residues. This CDR3 is CASSDRQGLNQPQHF. The CDR3 DNA reads TGTGCCAGCAGTGACCGACAGGGTTTAAATCAGCCCCAGCATTTT.

The sample holds many counts of this clonotype. A single base separates this from a much larger clone, so it may be a read error. V usage is TRBV6-1 and J usage is TRBJ1-1; no clear D. Germline values: CDR1 MNHNS, CDR2 SASEGT. This CDR3 spans 14 amino acids. V dropped 6 bases and J dropped 4 bases, with 15 bases sitting between them. CDR3 region: CASSTRIGSTEAFF. In nucleotides, the CDR3 is TGTGCCAGCAGCACCCGCATTGGGAGCACTGAAGCTTTCTTT.

This clonotype came up many times. The V call is TRBV12-3 or TRBV12-4, the J call TRBJ2-5, with a tentative D call TRBD2 (6 bases). V was pared by 1 base and J by 1 base, with 13 bases between. CDR3 length: 16 residues. The CDR3 reads CASSLVSPGSQETQYF. CDR3 bases: TGTGCCAGCAGTTTAGTATCGCCCGGGAGCCAAGAGACCCAGTACTTC.

This clonotype appeared many times. The chain carries TRBV6-1 and TRBJ2-5; 7 nucleotides agree with TRBD2. J was trimmed by 4 bases and V by 6 bases; bases with no gene match: 5. CDR3 length equals 13 residues. The germline gives CDR1 MNHNS, CDR2 SASEGT. The CDR3 is CASSGGSGETQYF. The CDR3 bases are TGTGCCAGCAGCGGGGGGTCAGGAGAGACCCAGTACTTC.

This clonotype has more than one count but fewer than ten. The chain carries TRBV20-1 and TRBJ2-2; D tentatively reads TRBD1 or TRBD2 (6 bases each). Trimming cost V 5 bases and J 2 bases, with 12 bases left between them. The CDR3 contains 14 residues. The germline gives CDR1 DFQATT, CDR2 SNEGSKA (reference sequence). The chain's CDR3 is CSAPRGPNTGELFF. DNA for the CDR3: TGCAGTGCTCCCCGGGGGCCCAACACCGGGGAGCTGTTTTTT.

In this sample, this clonotype turned up many times. CDR3 sequence (DNA): TGCAGTGCTAGAGGTCTTGGGCAGAGGGGCTATGGCTACACCTTC. Translating it yields CSARGLGQRGYGYTF. This rearrangement joins TRBV20-1 to TRBJ1-2, with a tentative D call TRBD1 (5 bases). V lost 1 base, J lost 4 bases, and 16 bases lay in between. The length of the CDR3 is 15 residues. Germline-derived CDR1 and CDR2 are DFQATT and SNEGSKA (reference sequence).

In this sample, this clonotype turned up once. The chain employs TRBV6-1 and TRBJ1-5; 8 bases fit TRBD1. The CDR3 runs 16 residues. V shed 4 bases, J shed 2 bases, and the junction held 7 bases outside the gene matches. In germline, CDR1 is MNHNS, CDR2 SASEGT. In nucleotides, the CDR3 is TGTGCCAGCAGTGCCCAGGGGGCGCCTGGCAATCAGCCCCAGCATTTT. Translation: CASSAQGAPGNQPQHF.

The chain recombines TRBV4-2 with TRBJ2-4; TRBD1 might be the D (6 bases). The CDR3 consists of 14 residues. The V end lost 2 bases, the J end lost 7 bases, and 12 bases lay between the germline ends. Per the germline V gene, CDR1 is LGHNA and CDR2 is YNFKEQ. CDR3 amino acids: CASSQQGSENIQYF. In DNA form, the CDR3 reads TGTGCCAGCAGCCAACAGGGGAGTGAGAACATTCAGTACTTC.